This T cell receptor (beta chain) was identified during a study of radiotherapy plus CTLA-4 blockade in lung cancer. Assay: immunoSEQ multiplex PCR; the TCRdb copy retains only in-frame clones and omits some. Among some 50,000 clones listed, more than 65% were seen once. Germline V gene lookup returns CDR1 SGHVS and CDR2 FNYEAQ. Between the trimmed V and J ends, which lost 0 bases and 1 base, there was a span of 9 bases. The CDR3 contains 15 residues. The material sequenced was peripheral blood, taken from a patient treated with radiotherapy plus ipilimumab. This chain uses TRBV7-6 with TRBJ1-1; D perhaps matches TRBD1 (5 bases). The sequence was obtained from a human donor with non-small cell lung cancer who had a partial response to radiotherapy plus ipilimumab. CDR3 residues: CASSLADSPNTEAFF. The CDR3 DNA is TGTGCCAGCAGCTTAGCAGACAGCCCGAACACTGAAGCTTTCTTT.